The clone carrying this T cell receptor (beta chain) was counted many times. This CDR3 has 13 residues. Germline V gene lookup returns CDR1 SGHTA and CDR2 FQGNSA. The germline V and J ends were trimmed by 5 bases and 2 bases, with 8 bases remaining between them. This entry is derived from a study of T-cell memory formation after mild COVID-19. Each CDR3 protein gets one entry after TCRdb re-called the 5' RACE reads with MiXCR. The sample yields under 300,000 distinct CDR3 sequences, less than 20% seen once. The rearrangement uses TRBV7-2 and TRBJ2-3; no clear D. The sequenced sample consisted of PBMCs or a T cell subset sorted from them (not recorded which). The receptor was isolated from a man younger than 30 who had mild COVID-19 (a few samples of this study predate the infection). Cell type and time point are not known. The CDR3 DNA reads TGTGCCAGCAGCCGTCTCATCACAGATACGCAGTATTTT. Its translation is CASSRLITDTQYF.